This T cell receptor beta chain was observed in a study of prognosis after radiotherapy for stage I lung cancer. Study results and limitations: Patients developing distant metastases showed lower Shannon entropy after stereotactic body radiation therapy. Usage of TRBV and TRBJ genes reportedly differed between metastatic and non-metastatic patients. Median unique TCR clone counts of approximately 9,600 versus 7,200 showed a fall after stereotactic body radiation therapy.

This clonotype was detected many times. Its specificity is not known. The V end was cut by 1 base, the J end by 5 bases, with 16 bases between. Per the germline V gene, CDR1 is DFQATT and CDR2 is SNEGSKA (reference sequence). CDR3 size: 15 residues. Amplification of TCR beta CDR3 from genomic DNA used two-round multiplex PCR. The first round of PCR was done with primers that matched each TRBV and TRBJ gene. TCRdb processed the multiplex PCR reads anew with MiXCR; each CDR3 protein has one entry. The sample shows around 16,000 distinct CDR3 sequences, more than 35% of them seen only once. There were about 6.3 milliliters of peripheral blood drawn at each of two time points.

The sample was PBMCs, taken before or after stereotactic body radiation therapy (not recorded which). The V and J genes are TRBV20-1 and TRBJ2-3, with D possibly matching TRBD2 (6 bases). The TCR was taken from a donor at least 50 years old with non-small cell lung cancer. The CDR3 DNA sequence: TGCAGTGCTAGAGTGCCGGCGGGACCCGGAGATACGCAGTATTTT. This translates into CSARVPAGPGDTQYF.